This T cell receptor (beta chain) was identified in a study of blood T cell repertoires in COVID-19. Study summary: Researchers got acute and convalescent COVID-19 samples from the United States, Italy and Spain.

Libraries were prepared by immunoSEQ multiplex PCR; TCRdb keeps only in-frame clonotypes and omits some of them. The table has roughly 280,000 clones, approximately 83% seen once; the top ten hold approximately 11%. Trimming pared 6 bases from V and 3 bases from J, leaving 13 bases between. The germline V gene encodes CDR1 MNHEY and CDR2 SVGAGI. The CDR3 sequence is 14 residues long. The sequenced material came from peripheral blood. This receptor was obtained from a woman in her seventies with acute or convalescent COVID-19. The chain combines TRBV6-5 with TRBJ2-3; no clear D. The CDR3 loop is CASSSRRVTDTQYF. The CDR3, as DNA: TGTGCCAGCAGCTCCAGACGGGTTACAGATACGCAGTATTTT.